One T cell receptor beta chain is described in this entry. Its antigen is currently unknown. This entry comes from a study of PD-1 blockade in classical Hodgkin lymphoma. Study background: The study gave patients nivolumab 3 mg/kg intravenously every 2 weeks. Study-level findings and limits: Whereas CD4+ TCR diversity had risen significantly by C4D1, CD8+ TCR diversity had not. Complete responders showed a baseline diversity that resembled the diversity of newly diagnosed patients. Why repertoires differed is undefined; disease activity or prior therapy possibly contributed.

Autologous stem cell transplantation was followed by relapse in every patient, and brentuximab vedotin exposure varied. V dropped 2 bases and J dropped 8 bases, with 12 bases sitting between them. Germline assignment: CDR1 SGHVS and CDR2 FQNEAQ. This CDR3 has 14 amino acids. The table came from immunoSEQ multiplex PCR; TCRdb's copy has only in-frame clones and leaves some out. Among 20,000 to 30,000 clones listed, 69% were seen once. The material was peripheral blood mononuclear cells (PBMCs), obtained at baseline. The V call is TRBV7-8, the J call TRBJ1-4; D gene unclear. The clonotype was recovered from a human donor with classical Hodgkin lymphoma. CDR3 in amino acids: CASSLTLLREKLFF. The DNA for the CDR3 is TGTGCCAGCAGCTTAACCCTCTTAAGGGAAAAACTGTTTTTT.